The present T cell receptor beta chain was sequenced within a study of blood T cells in healthy people across ages. Primers used in a second PCR of roughly 6 to 11 cycles were a sample-barcoded 5' primer and a J-beta primer mix. TCRdb ran MiXCR on the 5' RACE reads and lists one entry per CDR3 protein. This repertoire shows around 870,000 distinct CDR3 sequences, 29% found once; its top ten account for approximately 15%. The source of this sequence is a woman older than 75 in good health. Source material: blood.

CDR3 in amino acids: CASSGRLVADTQYF. The CDR3 coding sequence is TGTGCCAGCAGTGGGAGGCTAGTCGCAGATACGCAGTATTTT. V and J are TRBV2 and TRBJ2-3, with TRBD2 as a possible D gene (5 bases). The CDR3 length is 14 residues. The V gene lost 4 bases and the J gene lost 4 bases, with 12 bases spanning the gap. Germline values: CDR1 SNHLY, CDR2 FYNNEI. Full variable domain (missing parts from reference TRBV2 and TRBJ2-3): EPEVTQTPSHQVTQMGQEVILRCVPISNHLYFYWYRQILGQKVEFLVSFYNNEISEKSEIFDDQFSVERPDGSNFTLKIRSTKLEDSAMYFCASSGRLVADTQYFGPGTRLTVL.